These 25 T cell receptor beta chains share one sample of origin, sequenced in a study of cytomegalovirus exposure and HLA in healthy donors. The table came from immunoSEQ multiplex PCR; TCRdb's copy has only in-frame clones and leaves some out. This sample has roughly 120,000 clones; roughly 93% occur once, and the top ten carry roughly 1.2%. Sequencing input: PBMCs. These receptors all come from a woman aged 18-30 years in good health and CMV-seronegative.

This clone was detected once. The chain has TRBV19 and TRBJ2-3, with 7 nucleotides matching TRBD2. V shed 4 bases, J shed 8 bases, and the junction held 6 bases outside the gene matches. The CDR3 extends over 13 amino acids. Germline lookup yields CDR1 LNHDA and CDR2 SQIVND (reference sequence). The CDR3 DNA sequence: TGTGCCAGTAGTAATGGGGGGGGACCTACGCAGTATTTT. Translation gives CASSNGGGPTQYF. Complete variable domain (other parts from reference TRBV19 and TRBJ2-3): DGGITQSPKYLFRKEGQNVTLSCEQNLNHDAMYWYRQDPGQGLRLIYYSQIVNDFQKGDIAEGYSVSREKKESFPLTVTSAQKNPTAFYLCASSNGGGPTQYFGPGTRLTVL.

V usage is TRBV5-6 and J usage is TRBJ2-7; 7 nucleotides match TRBD1. CDR3 length equals 15 residues. Unmatched junction bases numbered 5, after V lost 0 bases and J lost 2 bases. Germline CDR1 and CDR2: SGHDT and YYEEEE. The CDR3 DNA sequence: TGTGCCAGCAGCTTGGGGGTAGGGGGCCCCTACGAGCAGTACTTC. Translating gives CASSLGVGGPYEQYF.

The chain's CDR3 is CASRALGTGFPTGEQYF. The CDR3 DNA sequence: TGTGCCAGCAGGGCCCTTGGGACAGGGTTTCCGACCGGGGAGCAGTACTTC. V is TRBV27 and J is TRBJ2-7, with 9 bases lining up with TRBD1. V shed 6 bases, J shed 7 bases, and the junction held 19 bases outside the gene matches. In germline, CDR1 is MNHEY, CDR2 SMNVEV (reference sequence). The CDR3 sequence is 17 residues long.

The gene calls are TRBV2 and TRBJ2-3; 11 bases are a match to TRBD2. This CDR3 is 16 amino acids long. The trim removed 4 bases at V and 1 base at J, leaving 4 bases unmatched. Germline lookup yields CDR1 SNHLY and CDR2 FYNNEI. In DNA, the CDR3 is TGTGCCAGCAGTGGTACTAGCGGGAGCCGCACAGATACGCAGTATTTT. Protein product: CASSGTSGSRTDTQYF.

This clone has just one count. This chain uses TRBV4-2 with TRBJ2-3; 8 bases match TRBD1. This CDR3 spans 18 amino acids. Germline CDR1 is LGHNA and CDR2 is YNFKEQ. V gave up 0 bases and J gave up 9 bases; unmatched junction bases: 17. CDR3 region: CASSQEGGPQGGSTTQYF. Written as DNA, the CDR3 is TGTGCCAGCAGCCAAGAAGGTGGACCACAGGGGGGCTCTACAACGCAGTATTTT.

The rearrangement uses TRBV4-1 and TRBJ2-7; 11 nucleotides agree with TRBD1. V was clipped by 3 bases and J by 4 bases; unmatched bases: 5. Per the germline V gene, CDR1 is MGHRA and CDR2 is YSYEKL. CDR3 size: 15 residues. CDR3 in DNA: TGCGCCAGCAGCCACACCGGGACAGGGGGATACGAGCAGTACTTC. Protein product: CASSHTGTGGYEQYF.

The chain has TRBV2 and TRBJ2-7, with 7 positions matching TRBD1. Germline V gene sequence: CDR1 SNHLY, CDR2 FYNNEI. The ends lost 8 bases at V and 1 base at J; junction bases unmatched: 11. The length of the CDR3 is 15 residues. The CDR3 coding sequence is TGTGCCAGCGCCGACCGGGACAGTTTTTCCTACGAGCAGTACTTC. Protein product: CASADRDSFSYEQYF.

The chain has TRBV9 and TRBJ1-2, with 11 nucleotides matching TRBD1. The CDR3 has 15 residues. Germline V gene data show CDR1 as SGDLS and CDR2 as YYNGEE. Unmatched junction bases numbered 9, after V lost 4 bases and J lost 7 bases. Here the CDR3 DNA reads TGTGCCAGCAGCCCGTCGGGACAGGGGGATCCTGGCTACACCTTC. This codes for CASSPSGQGDPGYTF. The whole variable domain, remainder taken from reference TRBV9 and TRBJ1-2, is DSGVTQTPKHLITATGQRVTLRCSPRSGDLSVYWYQQSLDQGLQFLIQYYNGEERAKGNILERFSAQQFPDLHSELNLSSLELGDSALYFCASSPSGQGDPGYTFGSGTRLTVV.

The chain has TRBV7-9 and TRBJ1-1; D call uncertain. CDR3 size: 15 residues. From germline, CDR1 is SEHNR and CDR2 FQNEAQ (reference sequence). Trimming stripped 4 bases from V and 0 bases from J, with 12 bases between. The CDR3 DNA follows: TGTGCCAGCAGCTGGGCCCAAGGCATGAACACTGAAGCTTTCTTT. Protein: CASSWAQGMNTEAFF.

V gene TRBV5-1 combines with J gene TRBJ2-7, with a tentative D call TRBD1 (6 bases). Germline V CDR1 and CDR2: SGHRS, YFSETQ. The CDR3 loop spans 13 amino acids. V lost 4 bases and J 2 bases, leaving 10 bases between the germline ends. The CDR3 loop is CASSPRGAYEQYF. The CDR3 coding sequence is TGCGCCAGCAGCCCCAGGGGTGCCTACGAGCAGTACTTC.

J is TRBJ2-5 and V is TRBV28, with D perhaps TRBD2 (5 bases). Germline V lookup: CDR1 MDHEN, CDR2 SYDVKM. The CDR3 is 12 residues long. The ends were cut back, 6 bases at V and 4 bases at J, with 9 bases in the middle. CDR3 DNA: TGTGCCAGCAGCGGGATTGGAGAGACCCAGTACTTC. Protein: CASSGIGETQYF. Filled out from reference TRBV28 and TRBJ2-5, the complete variable domain reads DVKVTQSSRYLVKRTGEKVFLECVQDMDHENMFWYRQDPGLGLRLIYFSYDVKMKEKGDIPEGYSVSREKKERFSLILESASTNQTSMYLCASSGIGETQYFGPGTRLLVL.

The chain employs TRBV6-6 and TRBJ2-1, with a weak D call TRBD2 (6 bases). There are 13 residues in the CDR3. CDR1 MNHNY and CDR2 SVGAGI come from the germline V gene (reference sequence). V was pared by 7 bases and J by 6 bases, with 13 bases between. The CDR3 loop is CASTRLDPNEQFF. As DNA, the CDR3 is TGTGCCAGCACTAGACTAGACCCCAATGAGCAGTTCTTC.

V is TRBV12-5 and J is TRBJ2-7, with 7 positions matching TRBD1. Losses at the gene ends were 6 bases for V and 5 bases for J; bases not matched to a gene: 7. Germline V gene data show CDR1 as LGHNT and CDR2 as FRNRAP. This CDR3 region has 13 residues. The CDR3 DNA reads TGTGCTAGTGGACAAAATACAGGGGACGAGCAGTACTTC. As protein: CASGQNTGDEQYF.

This clone was picked up one time. The rearrangement links TRBV2 to TRBJ1-4; TRBD1 matches 10 bases. CDR1 and CDR2 from the germline V gene are SNHLY and FYNNEI. The CDR3 runs to 14 residues. With 6 bases clipped from V and 8 bases from J, the junction kept 6 bases outside the gene matches. CDR3 DNA: TGTGCCAGCAGGGCCGGGACAGGGGAGGAAAAACTGTTTTTT. Translated: CASRAGTGEEKLFF.

The chain uses TRBV11-3 and TRBJ1-4; TRBD1 aligns across 9 bases. Germline V gene sequence: CDR1 SGHNT, CDR2 YENEEA. Trimming removed 4 bases from V and 7 bases from J; junction bases left unmatched: 4. CDR3 length equals 14 residues. CDR3 protein: CASSYRGPGEKLFF. The CDR3 DNA reads TGTGCCAGCAGCTACAGGGGGCCGGGTGAAAAACTGTTTTTT.

The chain has TRBV28 and TRBJ1-2; D gene ambiguous. This CDR3 spans 15 amino acids. Germline CDR1 and CDR2: MDHEN and SYDVKM. V lost 1 base and J 1 base, leaving 10 bases between the germline ends. CDR3 sequence: CASSLSGVRNYGYTF. The CDR3 region has the DNA TGTGCCAGCAGTTTATCCGGGGTTCGTAACTATGGCTACACCTTC.

This clone was observed a single time. CDR3 protein: CASSFTEANEQFF. For the CDR3, the DNA is TGTGCCAGCAGCTTTACGGAGGCCAATGAGCAGTTCTTC. The chain has TRBV11-3 and TRBJ2-1; D is perhaps TRBD2 (5 bases). Germline V gene lookup returns CDR1 SGHNT and CDR2 YENEEA. The CDR3 sequence is 13 residues long. The ends were cut back, 3 bases at V and 6 bases at J, with 9 bases in the middle.

This clone has a single count. This chain connects TRBV5-6 to TRBJ2-1, with D perhaps TRBD1 (7 bases). In germline, CDR1 is SGHDT, CDR2 YYEEEE. This CDR3 comprises 14 residues. Trimming shortened V by 5 bases and J by 6 bases, and 15 bases separated the two germline ends. The CDR3 spells CASRMSGGRNEQFF. The DNA of the CDR3 is TGTGCCAGCAGGATGTCAGGGGGGCGCAATGAGCAGTTCTTC.

CDR3 nucleotides: TGCGCCAGCAGCTTGGGGTCCGGGTGGAACGAGCAGTACTTC. Protein sequence: CASSLGSGWNEQYF. V is TRBV5-1 and J is TRBJ2-7; unclear D gene. Trimming removed 0 bases from V and 5 bases from J, with 12 bases in between. This CDR3 region has 14 residues. Germline CDR1 reads SGHRS; CDR2 reads YFSETQ.

J is TRBJ1-2 and V is TRBV27; 8 bases agree with TRBD1. This CDR3 comprises 14 residues. V lost 4 bases, J lost 7 bases, and 8 bases stayed unmatched. Germline V gene data show CDR1 as MNHEY and CDR2 as SMNVEV (reference sequence). This CDR3 is CASSSAGTGSGYTF. The CDR3 nucleotides are TGTGCCAGCAGTTCCGCCGGGACAGGCTCTGGCTACACCTTC.

The rearrangement uses TRBV11-2 and TRBJ1-2; D not resolved. CDR1 is SGHAT and CDR2 is FQNNGV in the germline V gene. This CDR3 region has 15 residues. Trimming left V 4 bases short and J 4 bases short, with 16 bases between. This CDR3 is CASSSLSAAVYGYTF. The CDR3 DNA is TGTGCCAGCAGCTCCCTTTCTGCGGCCGTCTATGGCTACACCTTC. Full variable domain (outside the CDR3, taken from reference TRBV11-2 and TRBJ1-2): EAGVAQSPRYKIIEKRQSVAFWCNPISGHATLYWYQQILGQGPKLLIQFQNNGVVDDSQLPKDRFSAERLKGVDSTLKIQPAKLEDSAVYLCASSSLSAAVYGYTFGSGTRLTVV.

The rearrangement joins TRBV30 to TRBJ1-3; D ambiguous. Trimming shortened V by 0 bases and J by 7 bases, and 7 bases separated the two germline ends. The CDR3 runs to 12 residues. The germline CDR1 and CDR2 sequences are GTSNPN and SVGIG (reference sequence). The CDR3: CAWSVRRNTIYF. In nucleotides, the CDR3 is TGTGCCTGGAGTGTACGTCGGAACACCATATATTTT. Based on the CDR3 plus reference TRBV30 and TRBJ1-3, the full variable domain is SQTIHQWPATLVQPVGSPLSLECTVEGTSNPNLYWYRQAAGRGLQLLFYSVGIGQISSEVPQNLSASRPQDRQFILSSKKLLLSDSGFYLCAWSVRRNTIYFGEGSWLTVV.

The rearrangement joins TRBV10-1 to TRBJ2-3; 8 nucleotides line up with TRBD2. Germline CDR1 is WNHNN and CDR2 is SYGVQD (reference sequence). The V and J ends lost 11 bases and 3 bases, in that order; junction bases with no gene match: 7. The CDR3 has 13 amino acids. The CDR3 loop reads CASAGAPTDTQYF. The CDR3 coding sequence is TGCGCCTCAGCGGGGGCTCCGACAGATACGCAGTATTTT.

The chain joins TRBV10-2 to TRBJ2-3; 11 bases align to TRBD1. The CDR3 sequence is 14 residues long. J gave up 5 bases and V 7 bases, and 5 bases lay outside the gene matches. The V gene's germline CDR1 is WSHSY and CDR2 SAAADI. The CDR3 DNA is TGCGCCAGCAAGGACAGGGGGCAGGGAGATACGCAGTATTTT. Translated, it gives CASKDRGQGDTQYF.

The count of this clone is one. This chain uses TRBV5-1 with TRBJ1-5, with D tentatively TRBD1 (6 bases). Trimming removed 0 bases at V and 0 bases at J, with 13 bases between. The CDR3 loop spans 17 amino acids. Germline V gene sequence: CDR1 SGHRS, CDR2 YFSETQ. In DNA form, the CDR3 reads TGCGCCAGCAGCTTGGTACCAGGGGCCCCTAGCAATCAGCCCCAGCATTTT. This gives the protein CASSLVPGAPSNQPQHF.